These T cell receptor beta chains were read from a single sample in a study of blood T cell repertoires in COVID-19. The method was immunoSEQ multiplex PCR; TCRdb's version includes in-frame clones alone and lacks a portion of them. The sample yields about 220,000 clones, 60% to 85% seen once. The sequenced sample consisted of peripheral blood. The receptors come from a woman aged 65 to 85 with acute or convalescent COVID-19. The CDR3 runs from the conserved cysteine through the conserved F or W. Each record gives: V gene, D gene, clone size, J gene, CDR3 protein, CDR3 DNA. The D gene is left open where the match is weak. Rows give clone size only sometimes, using once, few, many, or a class for an expanded clone.

v_call: TRBV7-2
d_call: -
clone_size: -
j_call: TRBJ1-5
cdr3_aa: CASSLPALGLQYQPQHF
cdr3_nt: TGTGCCAGCAGCTTGCCCGCCTTGGGACTTCAGTATCAGCCCCAGCATTTT

v_call: TRBV2
d_call: -
clone_size: few
j_call: TRBJ2-3
cdr3_aa: CASRNGGMVTDTQYF
cdr3_nt: TGTGCCAGCAGAAACGGGGGAATGGTCACAGATACGCAGTATTTT

v_call: TRBV10-3
d_call: -
clone_size: -
j_call: TRBJ2-5
cdr3_aa: CAISLVGGVRETQYF
cdr3_nt: TGTGCCATCAGTCTAGTAGGGGGTGTCCGGGAGACCCAGTACTTC

v_call: TRBV19
d_call: -
clone_size: -
j_call: TRBJ2-3
cdr3_aa: CASSLDTNLRTDTQYF
cdr3_nt: TGTGCCAGTAGCCTCGACACAAACCTACGCACAGATACGCAGTATTTT

v_call: TRBV5-1
d_call: -
clone_size: once
j_call: TRBJ2-6
cdr3_aa: CASTFDGSGANVLTF
cdr3_nt: TGCGCCAGCACCTTCGACGGGTCCGGGGCCAACGTCCTGACTTTC

v_call: TRBV5-1
d_call: TRBD1
clone_size: -
j_call: TRBJ1-4
cdr3_aa: CASSIGTANEKLFF
cdr3_nt: TGCGCCAGCAGCATCGGGACAGCTAATGAAAAACTGTTTTTT

v_call: TRBV11-2
d_call: TRBD1
clone_size: -
j_call: TRBJ2-7
cdr3_aa: CASTPQGAQGVFEQYF
cdr3_nt: TGTGCCAGCACCCCCCAGGGGGCTCAGGGTGTTTTCGAGCAGTACTTC

v_call: TRBV5-1
d_call: -
clone_size: -
j_call: TRBJ1-3
cdr3_aa: CASSLVAGASPGNTIYF
cdr3_nt: TGCGCCAGCAGCTTGGTGGCGGGCGCGAGCCCTGGAAACACCATATATTTT

v_call: TRBV6-5
d_call: -
clone_size: -
j_call: TRBJ2-5
cdr3_aa: CASRGLTQETQYF
cdr3_nt: TGTGCCAGCAGAGGACTAACCCAAGAGACCCAGTACTTC

v_call: TRBV29-1
d_call: -
clone_size: -
j_call: TRBJ2-2
cdr3_aa: CSVEVGGVLFF
cdr3_nt: TGCAGCGTTGAGGTGGGGGGAGTGCTGTTTTTT

v_call: TRBV7-2
d_call: -
clone_size: -
j_call: TRBJ2-5
cdr3_aa: CASSLDKGAQYF
cdr3_nt: TGTGCCAGCAGCTTAGACAAGGGGGCCCAGTACTTC

v_call: TRBV7-2
d_call: TRBD2
clone_size: -
j_call: TRBJ2-2
cdr3_aa: CASSPYGREGTGELFF
cdr3_nt: TGTGCCAGCAGCCCATATGGGAGGGAAGGGACCGGGGAGCTGTTTTTT

v_call: TRBV7-7
d_call: TRBD1
clone_size: -
j_call: TRBJ1-3
cdr3_aa: CASSAGRRGAGNTIYF
cdr3_nt: TGTGCCAGCAGCGCCGGTCGCAGGGGGGCTGGAAACACCATATATTTT

v_call: TRBV30
d_call: -
clone_size: -
j_call: TRBJ1-2
cdr3_aa: CAWTGNYGYTF
cdr3_nt: TGTGCCTGGACAGGGAACTATGGCTACACCTTC

v_call: TRBV7-6
d_call: -
clone_size: -
j_call: TRBJ2-7
cdr3_aa: CASSLGPGGGLTYEQYF
cdr3_nt: TGTGCCAGCAGCTTAGGTCCGGGTGGGGGCCTTACCTACGAGCAGTACTTC

v_call: TRBV12-3/TRBV12-4
d_call: -
clone_size: -
j_call: TRBJ2-5
cdr3_aa: CASSFGSGTALYF
cdr3_nt: -

v_call: TRBV29-1
d_call: TRBD1
clone_size: once
j_call: TRBJ1-2
cdr3_aa: CSVEDLRGNYGYTF
cdr3_nt: TGCAGCGTTGAAGATCTCAGGGGGAACTATGGCTACACCTTC

v_call: TRBV9
d_call: -
clone_size: few
j_call: TRBJ2-3
cdr3_aa: CASSVRFGGDTQYF
cdr3_nt: TGTGCCAGCAGCGTCCGGTTTGGAGGAGATACGCAGTATTTT

v_call: TRBV5-5
d_call: -
clone_size: -
j_call: TRBJ2-7
cdr3_aa: CASSLPRGSGEQYF
cdr3_nt: TGTGCCAGCAGTCTCCCCCGGGGGTCGGGCGAGCAGTACTTC

v_call: TRBV6-5
d_call: -
clone_size: -
j_call: TRBJ1-2
cdr3_aa: CASRLNAGEWHGYTF
cdr3_nt: TGTGCCAGCAGACTAAACGCAGGGGAATGGCATGGCTACACCTTC

v_call: TRBV18
d_call: -
clone_size: few
j_call: TRBJ1-1
cdr3_aa: CASSPRRQVTEAFF
cdr3_nt: TGTGCCAGCTCACCCAGGCGACAGGTGACTGAAGCTTTCTTT

v_call: TRBV9
d_call: -
clone_size: -
j_call: TRBJ2-3
cdr3_aa: CANSAVTDTQYF
cdr3_nt: TGTGCCAACAGCGCCGTCACAGATACGCAGTATTTT

v_call: TRBV14
d_call: TRBD2
clone_size: -
j_call: TRBJ2-4
cdr3_aa: CASSPLSGVKNIQYF
cdr3_nt: TGTGCCAGCAGCCCCCTAAGCGGGGTTAAAAACATTCAGTACTTC

v_call: TRBV7-2
d_call: -
clone_size: -
j_call: TRBJ2-1
cdr3_aa: CASSPYSTGTTSEQFF
cdr3_nt: TGTGCCAGCAGCCCGTACTCAACGGGTACTACAAGTGAGCAGTTCTTC

v_call: TRBV2
d_call: TRBD1
clone_size: -
j_call: TRBJ2-3
cdr3_aa: CAIRDRALTDTQYF
cdr3_nt: TGTGCCATCCGGGACAGGGCCCTCACAGATACGCAGTATTTT

v_call: TRBV18
d_call: -
clone_size: few
j_call: TRBJ2-7
cdr3_aa: CASSREKGPWEQYF
cdr3_nt: TGTGCCAGCTCACGGGAGAAGGGCCCTTGGGAGCAGTACTTC

v_call: TRBV21-1
d_call: -
clone_size: -
j_call: TRBJ2-1
cdr3_aa: CASSKAVWDRAKNEQFF
cdr3_nt: TGTGCCAGCAGCAAAGCGGTCTGGGACAGGGCGAAAAATGAGCAGTTCTTC

v_call: TRBV6-5
d_call: TRBD2
clone_size: -
j_call: TRBJ2-7
cdr3_aa: CAIYSSGGAREQYF
cdr3_nt: TGTGCCATCTATAGCAGCGGGGGGGCTCGCGAGCAGTACTTC

v_call: TRBV5-1
d_call: -
clone_size: -
j_call: TRBJ2-1
cdr3_aa: CASSLGSTSSYNEQFF
cdr3_nt: TGCGCCAGCAGCTTGGGTAGCACGAGCTCCTACAATGAGCAGTTCTTC

v_call: TRBV9
d_call: -
clone_size: -
j_call: TRBJ2-3
cdr3_aa: CASSVVGGPGTDTQYF
cdr3_nt: TGTGCCAGCAGCGTAGTGGGGGGGCCGGGCACAGATACGCAGTATTTT

v_call: TRBV3-1/TRBV3-2
d_call: TRBD1
clone_size: few
j_call: TRBJ1-3
cdr3_aa: CASSPRDRGRGNTIYF
cdr3_nt: TGTGCCAGCAGCCCCCGGGACAGGGGACGTGGAAACACCATATATTTT

v_call: TRBV4-3
d_call: -
clone_size: -
j_call: TRBJ1-6
cdr3_aa: CASSQDRGSPLHF
cdr3_nt: TGCGCCAGCAGCCAAGATAGAGGGTCACCCCTCCACTTT

v_call: TRBV4-3
d_call: -
clone_size: -
j_call: TRBJ2-1
cdr3_aa: CASSQGVRGGRYEQFF
cdr3_nt: TGCGCCAGCAGCCAAGGGGTGAGGGGGGGCAGGTATGAGCAGTTCTTC

v_call: TRBV21-1
d_call: -
clone_size: -
j_call: TRBJ1-1
cdr3_aa: CASSKKWKRRNTEAFF
cdr3_nt: TGTGCCAGCAGCAAAAAATGGAAACGGAGGAACACTGAAGCTTTCTTT

v_call: TRBV5-1
d_call: -
clone_size: few
j_call: TRBJ2-5
cdr3_aa: CASSLGELGETQYF
cdr3_nt: TGCGCCAGCAGCCTAGGCGAGTTGGGAGAGACCCAGTACTTC

v_call: TRBV11-2
d_call: TRBD1
clone_size: once
j_call: TRBJ2-1
cdr3_aa: CASSLWDRGHNEQFF
cdr3_nt: TGTGCCAGCAGCCTGTGGGACAGGGGGCACAATGAGCAGTTCTTC

v_call: TRBV5-8
d_call: -
clone_size: many
j_call: TRBJ1-5
cdr3_aa: CASSLQYQPQHF
cdr3_nt: TGTGCCAGCAGCTTACAGTATCAGCCCCAGCATTTT

v_call: TRBV24-1
d_call: TRBD1
clone_size: -
j_call: TRBJ2-5
cdr3_aa: CATSAVTGGPQETQYF
cdr3_nt: TGTGCCACCAGTGCCGTGACAGGGGGACCCCAAGAGACCCAGTACTTC

v_call: TRBV2
d_call: TRBD1
clone_size: -
j_call: TRBJ1-2
cdr3_aa: CASRGTGGNYGYTF
cdr3_nt: TGTGCCAGCAGGGGGACAGGCGGGAACTATGGCTACACCTTC

v_call: TRBV24-1
d_call: TRBD1
clone_size: -
j_call: TRBJ2-3
cdr3_aa: CATRRQGGTDTQYF
cdr3_nt: TGTGCCACTAGGCGACAGGGGGGAACAGATACGCAGTATTTT

v_call: TRBV6-5
d_call: TRBD1
clone_size: -
j_call: TRBJ1-4
cdr3_aa: CASKRGGQGNEKLFF
cdr3_nt: TGTGCCAGCAAGCGGGGAGGACAGGGCAATGAAAAACTGTTTTTT

v_call: TRBV6-6
d_call: -
clone_size: -
j_call: TRBJ2-3
cdr3_aa: CASSHTWLPDTQYF
cdr3_nt: TGTGCCAGCAGTCATACCTGGCTGCCGGATACGCAGTATTTT

v_call: TRBV5-4
d_call: TRBD2
clone_size: once
j_call: TRBJ2-1
cdr3_aa: CASSPSGGARNEQFF
cdr3_nt: TGTGCCAGCAGCCCTAGCGGGGGGGCCAGGAATGAGCAGTTCTTC

v_call: TRBV15
d_call: TRBD1
clone_size: -
j_call: TRBJ2-5
cdr3_aa: CATSRSTGGRETQYF
cdr3_nt: TGTGCCACCAGCAGATCAACAGGGGGCCGAGAGACCCAGTACTTC

v_call: TRBV29-1
d_call: TRBD1
clone_size: -
j_call: TRBJ1-1
cdr3_aa: CSVELPAGGNTEAFF
cdr3_nt: TGCAGCGTTGAGCTTCCCGCAGGGGGGAACACTGAAGCTTTCTTT

v_call: TRBV27
d_call: TRBD1
clone_size: few
j_call: TRBJ1-5
cdr3_aa: CASSLGPGTVNQPQHF
cdr3_nt: TGTGCCAGCAGTTTAGGCCCGGGGACAGTCAATCAGCCCCAGCATTTT

v_call: TRBV6-2/TRBV6-3
d_call: TRBD1
clone_size: -
j_call: TRBJ1-3
cdr3_aa: CASSYGQADSGNTIYF
cdr3_nt: TGTGCCAGCAGTTACGGACAGGCCGACTCTGGAAACACCATATATTTT